The 25 T cell receptor beta chains given below trace back to one sample, sequenced in a study of blood T cell repertoires in COVID-19. Clones were read by immunoSEQ multiplex PCR, and TCRdb kept only the in-frame ones, dropping some. The table has more than 300,000 clones, around 90% seen once. The source material was peripheral blood. The receptors derive from a man aged 18 to 30 who had recovered from COVID-19.

This rearrangement joins TRBV6-5 to TRBJ1-1; D might be TRBD1 (5 bases). The CDR3 contains 15 residues. Trimming removed 2 bases from V and 0 bases from J, with 10 bases in between. Germline V gene data show CDR1 as MNHEY and CDR2 as SVGAGI. This CDR3 reads CASSYGGLMNTEAFF. The CDR3 bases are TGTGCCAGCAGTTACGGGGGACTCATGAACACTGAAGCTTTCTTT.

The chain recombines TRBV5-6 with TRBJ1-1; no firm D call. Trimming shortened V by 3 bases and J by 0 bases, and 3 bases separated the two germline ends. Germline V lookup: CDR1 SGHDT, CDR2 YYEEEE. The CDR3 consists of 12 residues. The chain's CDR3 is CASSYMNTEAFF. The CDR3 DNA follows: TGTGCCAGCAGCTACATGAACACTGAAGCTTTCTTT.

The V and J genes are TRBV5-6 and TRBJ1-1; the D gene is possibly TRBD1 (6 bases). Germline CDR1 is SGHDT and CDR2 is YYEEEE. The CDR3 is 14 residues long. The V and J ends lost 4 bases and 2 bases respectively, with 12 bases between them. This CDR3 reads CASSTRQDNTEAFF. The CDR3 coding sequence is TGTGCCAGCAGCACTCGACAGGATAACACTGAAGCTTTCTTT.

The chain employs TRBV18 and TRBJ2-3; 7 bases map to TRBD1. The CDR3 is 16 residues long. The V gene's germline CDR1 is KGHSH and CDR2 LQKENI. Trimming at V came to 0 bases and at J to 1 base, leaving 4 bases not matched to a gene. CDR3 loop: CASSPPNDRGTDTQYF. The CDR3 DNA reads TGTGCCAGCTCACCACCGAACGACAGGGGCACAGATACGCAGTATTTT.

A remark on this clone: At one end the junction does not follow the germline gene, possibly because of a read error. The chain employs TRBV25-1 and TRBJ1-3, with D unresolved. Germline CDR1 reads MGHDK; CDR2 reads SYGVNS. The CDR3 consists of 14 residues. The CDR3 here is CASSPFGPGSTIYF. The CDR3 DNA is TGTGCCAGCAGTCCCTTCGGCCCGGGAAGCACCATATATTTT.

The J gene is TRBJ1-5, the V gene TRBV7-2; unclear D gene. The V end lost 1 base, the J end lost 4 bases, and 14 bases lay between the germline ends. Germline V gives CDR1 SGHTA, CDR2 FQGNSA. CDR3 size: 16 residues. CDR3 in amino acids: CASSLVVSQSNQPQHF. The CDR3 nucleotides are TGTGCCAGCAGCTTAGTGGTTTCCCAGTCGAATCAGCCCCAGCATTTT.

V and J are TRBV24-1 and TRBJ2-1, with 8 bases aligning to TRBD1. Germline V gene sequence: CDR1 KGHDR, CDR2 SFDVKD. The CDR3 runs to 16 residues. Trimming took 4 bases from V and 2 from J; bases not matched to a gene: 6. This CDR3 reads CATSDRTGGAYNEQFF. The CDR3 coding sequence is TGTGCCACCAGTGACCGCACAGGGGGAGCCTACAATGAGCAGTTCTTC.

The chain uses TRBV7-2 and TRBJ2-3; 13 nucleotides match TRBD2. The germline CDR1 and CDR2 sequences are SGHTA and FQGNSA. The CDR3 spans 16 residues. The junction had 7 bases not matched to a gene; V was cut back by 5 bases and J by 5 bases. The CDR3 sequence: CASSLTSGGIGDTQYF. The DNA for the CDR3 is TGTGCCAGCAGCCTGACTAGCGGGGGGATTGGAGATACGCAGTATTTT.

The chain joins TRBV19 to TRBJ1-5; D might be TRBD1 (5 bases). CDR1 and CDR2 from the germline V gene are LNHDA and SQIVND (reference sequence). Trimming took 3 bases from V and 4 from J, leaving 16 bases between them. CDR3 size: 16 residues. CDR3 residues: CASSIALTAVNQPQHF. The CDR3 bases are TGTGCCAGTAGTATCGCGTTGACAGCAGTTAATCAGCCCCAGCATTTT.

The chain employs TRBV6-5 and TRBJ2-2; 13 positions match TRBD2. Germline CDR1 is MNHEY and CDR2 is SVGAGI. J gave up 5 bases and V 2 bases, and 2 bases lay outside the gene matches. The CDR3 is 16 residues long. CDR3 nucleotides: TGTGCCAGCAGTTACGAGACTAGCGGGGGGACCGGGGAGCTGTTTTTT. Protein sequence: CASSYETSGGTGELFF.

The genes are TRBV9 and TRBJ2-3, with D perhaps matching TRBD1 (6 bases). The CDR3 loop spans 15 amino acids. The V end was cut by 3 bases, the J end by 1 base, with 12 bases between. The V gene's germline CDR1 is SGDLS and CDR2 YYNGEE. CDR3: CASSGQGFGTDTQYF. As DNA, the CDR3 is TGTGCCAGCAGCGGGCAGGGGTTTGGCACAGATACGCAGTATTTT.

The chain links TRBV30 to TRBJ2-7, with 7 bases matching TRBD1. The CDR3 has 14 amino acids. Per germline, CDR1 GTSNPN and CDR2 SVGIG (reference sequence). J was trimmed by 5 bases and V by 4 bases; bases with no gene match: 11. For the CDR3, the DNA is TGTGCCTGGAACCCGGGACAGTTCGCGGACGAGCAGTACTTC. It encodes CAWNPGQFADEQYF.

This chain links TRBV11-2 with TRBJ1-1; the D is unclear. V was trimmed by 4 bases and J by 3 bases, leaving 21 bases between them. Germline CDR1 SGHAT, CDR2 FQNNGV. The CDR3 sequence is 17 residues long. CDR3 sequence: CASSSRVMVLDDTEAFF. The CDR3 bases are TGTGCCAGCAGCTCGCGGGTGATGGTGTTAGATGACACTGAAGCTTTCTTT.

The genes are TRBV5-4 and TRBJ2-1; TRBD2 aligns across 9 bases. V gave up 1 base and J gave up 4 bases; unmatched junction bases: 9. The CDR3 has 17 residues. Germline assignment: CDR1 SGHNT and CDR2 YYREEE (reference sequence). The CDR3 spells CASSLRNSGGIYNEQFF. The CDR3 DNA reads as TGTGCCAGCAGCTTGCGGAATAGCGGGGGAATATACAATGAGCAGTTCTTC.

V gene TRBV10-3 combines with J gene TRBJ1-1; possibly TRBD1 for D (6 bases). Germline loops: CDR1 ENHRY, CDR2 SYGVKD. The V end lost 5 bases, the J end lost 1 base, and 14 bases lay between the germline ends. This CDR3 is built from 15 residues. As DNA, the CDR3 is TGTGCCATCAGTTCCGGACAGAGGTCGAACACTGAAGCTTTCTTT. This encodes CAISSGQRSNTEAFF.

The J gene is TRBJ1-1, the V gene TRBV6-2 or TRBV6-3; TRBD1 matches 7 bases. CDR1 and CDR2 from the germline V gene are MNHEY and SVGEGT. Germline trimming cut 6 bases from V and 6 bases from J; bases unmatched to any gene: 7. CDR3 length: 13 residues. CDR3 in DNA: TGTGCCAGCAGCATTACAGGGGTCCCTGAAGCTTTCTTT. It codes for CASSITGVPEAFF.

This chain connects TRBV18 to TRBJ2-7; TRBD1 might be the D (5 bases). With 3 bases removed from V and 7 bases from J, the gap between germline ends came to 16 bases. This CDR3 spans 14 amino acids. Germline V CDR1 and CDR2: KGHSH, LQKENI. The CDR3 protein is CASSPPLSTEEQYF. CDR3 bases: TGTGCCAGCTCACCCCCTTTATCGACAGAAGAGCAGTACTTC.

The rearrangement uses TRBV7-6 and TRBJ2-5; D gene unclear. This CDR3 region has 13 residues. V was cut by 1 base and J by 5 bases, with 8 bases left in between. Germline loops: CDR1 SGHVS, CDR2 FNYEAQ. CDR3 region: CASSLGPAETQYF. The CDR3 DNA is TGTGCCAGCAGCTTAGGTCCCGCGGAGACCCAGTACTTC.

The chain carries TRBV6-5 and TRBJ2-7, with D unresolved. This CDR3 comprises 14 residues. The germline gives CDR1 MNHEY, CDR2 SVGAGI. V was pared by 9 bases and J by 3 bases, with 18 bases between. CDR3 nucleotide sequence: TGTGCCAGTAGCCCGAGAACCGGCCGCTACGAGCAGTACTTC. It codes for CASSPRTGRYEQYF.

A single count supports this clone. The V and J genes are TRBV9 and TRBJ1-1; D is uncertain. CDR3 size: 12 residues. Trimming took off 4 bases at V and 7 bases at J, with 11 bases between the two ends. Germline loops: CDR1 SGDLS, CDR2 YYNGEE. The CDR3: CASSTLPGEAFF. In DNA, the CDR3 is TGTGCCAGCAGCACATTACCAGGTGAAGCTTTCTTT.

This sequence joins TRBV28 and TRBJ1-5; perhaps TRBD1 as D (5 bases). Germline V gene lookup returns CDR1 MDHEN and CDR2 SYDVKM. V lost 4 bases to trimming and J lost 7 bases, with 8 bases between them. The CDR3 contains 12 residues. Written as DNA, the CDR3 is TGTGCCAGCAGTTCAGGGTGGCAGCCCCAGCATTTT. Its translation is CASSSGWQPQHF.

Details on this clone: Being one base from a much bigger clone, this may be a read error. This chain uses TRBV27 with TRBJ1-1; 9 bases agree with TRBD1. With V trimmed by 5 bases and J by 5 bases, 6 bases remained unmatched. CDR1 is MNHEY, CDR2 SMNVEV, per germline (reference sequence). The CDR3 covers 14 residues. CDR3 bases: TGTGCCAGCAGTCCGACAGGGGGGAGAACTGAAGCTTTCTTT. As protein: CASSPTGGRTEAFF.

This clone was detected a few times. V and J are TRBV28 and TRBJ1-2; D is unclear. The CDR3 length is 13 residues. Germline CDR1 reads MDHEN; CDR2 reads SYDVKM. The V end was cut by 5 bases, the J end by 7 bases, with 14 bases between. CDR3: CASSLGSFLGYTF. CDR3 nucleotide sequence: TGTGCCAGCAGTCTGGGGAGCTTTCTTGGCTACACCTTC.

This clone was counted a single time. The sample contains more than one DNA sequence encoding this CDR3. This sequence joins TRBV9 and TRBJ1-1; no firm D call. V lost 0 bases and J lost 4, with 7 bases in between. CDR1 is SGDLS, CDR2 YYNGEE, per germline. CDR3 length: 13 residues. CDR3 coding DNA: TGTGCCAGCAGCGTAGTAACGGGCACTGAAGCTTTCTTT. As protein: CASSVVTGTEAFF.

The chain couples TRBV4-2 to TRBJ2-1; 9 bases map to TRBD2. V lost 3 bases to trimming and J lost 10 bases; unmatched junction nucleotides: 4. Germline-derived CDR1 and CDR2 are LGHNA and YNFKEQ. The length of the CDR3 is 13 residues. CDR3 sequence: CASSQETSGEQFF. The CDR3 DNA reads TGTGCCAGCAGCCAGGAGACTAGCGGAGAGCAGTTCTTC.